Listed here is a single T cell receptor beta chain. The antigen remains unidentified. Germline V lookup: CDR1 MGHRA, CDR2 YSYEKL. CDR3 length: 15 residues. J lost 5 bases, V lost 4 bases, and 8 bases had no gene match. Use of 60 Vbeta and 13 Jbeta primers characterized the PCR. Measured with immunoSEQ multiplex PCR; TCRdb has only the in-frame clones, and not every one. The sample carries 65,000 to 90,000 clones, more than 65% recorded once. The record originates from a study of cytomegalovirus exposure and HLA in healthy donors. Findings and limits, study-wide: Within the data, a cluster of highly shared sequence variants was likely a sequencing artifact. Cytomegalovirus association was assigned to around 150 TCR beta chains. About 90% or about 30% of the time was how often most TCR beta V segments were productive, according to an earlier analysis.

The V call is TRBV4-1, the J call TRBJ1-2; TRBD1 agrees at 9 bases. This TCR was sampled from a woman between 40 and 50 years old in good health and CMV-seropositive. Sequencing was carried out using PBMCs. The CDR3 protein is CASSLATGGQYGYTF. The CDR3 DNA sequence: TGCGCCAGCAGCCTCGCGACAGGGGGGCAGTATGGCTACACCTTC.